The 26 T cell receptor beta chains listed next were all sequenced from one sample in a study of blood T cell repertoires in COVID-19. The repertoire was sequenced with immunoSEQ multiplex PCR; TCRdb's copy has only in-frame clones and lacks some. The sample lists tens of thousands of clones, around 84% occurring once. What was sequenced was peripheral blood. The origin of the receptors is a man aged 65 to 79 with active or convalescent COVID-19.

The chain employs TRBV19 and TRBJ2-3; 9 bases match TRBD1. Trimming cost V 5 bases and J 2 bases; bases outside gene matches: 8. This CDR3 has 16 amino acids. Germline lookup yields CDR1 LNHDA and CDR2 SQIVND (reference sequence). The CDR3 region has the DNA TGTGCCAGTAGTGTCGCCGGGACAGGGTTCACAGATACGCAGTATTTT. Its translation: CASSVAGTGFTDTQYF.

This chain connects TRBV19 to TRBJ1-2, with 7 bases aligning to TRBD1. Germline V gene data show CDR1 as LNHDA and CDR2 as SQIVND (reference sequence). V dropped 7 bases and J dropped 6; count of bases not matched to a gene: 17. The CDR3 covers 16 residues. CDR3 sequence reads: CASNPTGSPSTHGYTF. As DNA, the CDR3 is TGTGCCAGTAACCCGACAGGGTCCCCCTCCACCCATGGCTACACCTTC.

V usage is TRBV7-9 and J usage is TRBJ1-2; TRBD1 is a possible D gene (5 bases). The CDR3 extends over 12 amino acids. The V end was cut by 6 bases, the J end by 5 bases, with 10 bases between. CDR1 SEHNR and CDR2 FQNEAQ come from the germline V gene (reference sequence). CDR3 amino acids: CASSPGGYGYTF. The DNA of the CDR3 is TGTGCCAGCAGTCCGGGGGGGTATGGCTACACCTTC.

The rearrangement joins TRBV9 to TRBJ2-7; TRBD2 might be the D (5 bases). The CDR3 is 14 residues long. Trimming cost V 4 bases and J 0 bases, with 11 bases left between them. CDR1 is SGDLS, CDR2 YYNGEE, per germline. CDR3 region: CASSPSTDSYEQYF. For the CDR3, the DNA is TGTGCCAGCAGCCCTAGCACCGACTCCTACGAGCAGTACTTC.

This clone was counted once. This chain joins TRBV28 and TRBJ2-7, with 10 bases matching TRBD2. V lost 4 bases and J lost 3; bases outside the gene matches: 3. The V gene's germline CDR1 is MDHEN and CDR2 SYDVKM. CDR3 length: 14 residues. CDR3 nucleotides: TGTGCCAGCAGTTCGGGGACTAGCGTCTACGAGCAGTACTTC. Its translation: CASSSGTSVYEQYF.

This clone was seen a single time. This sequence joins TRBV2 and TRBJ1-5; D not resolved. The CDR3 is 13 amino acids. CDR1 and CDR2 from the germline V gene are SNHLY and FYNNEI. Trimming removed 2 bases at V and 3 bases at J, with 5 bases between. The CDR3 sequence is CASSERYNQPQHF. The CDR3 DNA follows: TGTGCCAGCAGTGAACGGTACAATCAGCCCCAGCATTTT. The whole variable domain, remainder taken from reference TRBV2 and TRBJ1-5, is EPEVTQTPSHQVTQMGQEVILRCVPISNHLYFYWYRQILGQKVEFLVSFYNNEISEKSEIFDDQFSVERPDGSNFTLKIRSTKLEDSAMYFCASSERYNQPQHFGDGTRLSIL.

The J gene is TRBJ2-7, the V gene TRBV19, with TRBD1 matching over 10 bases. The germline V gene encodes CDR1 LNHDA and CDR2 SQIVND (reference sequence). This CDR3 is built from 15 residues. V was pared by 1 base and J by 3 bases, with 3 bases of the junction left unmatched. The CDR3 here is CASSIGGQGFYEQYF. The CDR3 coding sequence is TGTGCCAGTAGTATAGGGGGACAGGGGTTCTACGAGCAGTACTTC.

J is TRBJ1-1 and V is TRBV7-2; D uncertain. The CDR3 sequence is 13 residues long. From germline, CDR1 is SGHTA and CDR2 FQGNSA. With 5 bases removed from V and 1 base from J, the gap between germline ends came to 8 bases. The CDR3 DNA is TGTGCCAGCAGCGCGTCACGGAACACTGAAGCTTTCTTT. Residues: CASSASRNTEAFF.

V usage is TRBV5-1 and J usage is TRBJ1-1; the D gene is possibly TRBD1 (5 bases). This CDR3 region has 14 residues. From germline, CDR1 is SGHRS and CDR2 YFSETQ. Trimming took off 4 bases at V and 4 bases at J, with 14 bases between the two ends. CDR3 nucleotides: TGCGCCAGCAGCCGGCGGGAAAGGGGCACTGAAGCTTTCTTT. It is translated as CASSRRERGTEAFF.

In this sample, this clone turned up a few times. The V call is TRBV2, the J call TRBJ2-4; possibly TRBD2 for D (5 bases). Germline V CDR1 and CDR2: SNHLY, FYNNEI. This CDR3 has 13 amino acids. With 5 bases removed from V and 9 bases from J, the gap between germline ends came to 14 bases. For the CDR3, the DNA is TGTGCCAGCAGTCGAGGGTACTATAGCATTCAGTACTTC. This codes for CASSRGYYSIQYF. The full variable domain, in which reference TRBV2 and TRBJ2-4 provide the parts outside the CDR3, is EPEVTQTPSHQVTQMGQEVILRCVPISNHLYFYWYRQILGQKVEFLVSFYNNEISEKSEIFDDQFSVERPDGSNFTLKIRSTKLEDSAMYFCASSRGYYSIQYFGAGTRLSVL.

The CDR3 here is CASSFEGGETQYF. CDR3 bases: TGTGCCAGCAGTTTTGAGGGGGGGGAGACCCAGTACTTC. The J gene is TRBJ2-5, the V gene TRBV12-3 or TRBV12-4; possible D gene TRBD2, 7 bases. The CDR3 loop spans 13 amino acids. V dropped 3 bases and J dropped 5 bases, with 10 bases sitting between them.

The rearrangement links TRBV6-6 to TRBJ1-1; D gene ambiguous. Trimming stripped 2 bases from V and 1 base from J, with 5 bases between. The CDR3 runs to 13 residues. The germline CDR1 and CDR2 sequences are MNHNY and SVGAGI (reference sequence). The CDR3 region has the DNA TGTGCCAGCAGTTACGCAGGGAACACTGAAGCTTTCTTT. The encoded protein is CASSYAGNTEAFF.

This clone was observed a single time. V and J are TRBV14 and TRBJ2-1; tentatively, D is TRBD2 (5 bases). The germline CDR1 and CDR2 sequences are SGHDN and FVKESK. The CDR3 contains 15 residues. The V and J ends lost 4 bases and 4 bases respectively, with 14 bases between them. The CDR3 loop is CASSPGPAVYNEQFF. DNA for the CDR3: TGTGCCAGCAGCCCTGGACCAGCGGTATACAATGAGCAGTTCTTC.

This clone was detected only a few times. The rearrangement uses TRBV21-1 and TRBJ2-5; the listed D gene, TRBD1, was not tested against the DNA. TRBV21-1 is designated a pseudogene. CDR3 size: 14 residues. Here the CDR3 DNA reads TGTGCCAGCAGCAATCGACAGGGCGGGGAGACCCAGTACTTC. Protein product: CASSNRQGGETQYF.

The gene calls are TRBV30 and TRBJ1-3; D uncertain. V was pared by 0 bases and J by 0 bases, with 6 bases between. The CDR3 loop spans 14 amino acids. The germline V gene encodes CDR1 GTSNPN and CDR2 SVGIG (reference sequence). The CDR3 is CAWSVGSSGNTIYF. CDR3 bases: TGTGCCTGGAGTGTCGGGAGCTCTGGAAACACCATATATTTT.

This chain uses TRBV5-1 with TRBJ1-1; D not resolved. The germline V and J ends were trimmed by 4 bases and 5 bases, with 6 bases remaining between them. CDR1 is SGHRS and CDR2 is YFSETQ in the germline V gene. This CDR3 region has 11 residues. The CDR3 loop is CASSTHTEAFF. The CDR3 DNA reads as TGCGCCAGCAGCACTCATACTGAAGCTTTCTTT.

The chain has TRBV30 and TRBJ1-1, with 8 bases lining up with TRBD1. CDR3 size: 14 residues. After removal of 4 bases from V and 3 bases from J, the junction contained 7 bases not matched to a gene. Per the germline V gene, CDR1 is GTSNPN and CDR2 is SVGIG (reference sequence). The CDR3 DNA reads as TGTGCCTGGACGGCAGGGGGCTTGGACACTGAAGCTTTCTTT. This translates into CAWTAGGLDTEAFF.

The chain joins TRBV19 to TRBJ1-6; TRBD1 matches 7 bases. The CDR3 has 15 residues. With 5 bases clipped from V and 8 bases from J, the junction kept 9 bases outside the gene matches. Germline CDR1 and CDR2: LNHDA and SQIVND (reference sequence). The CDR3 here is CASSFSAGQYSPLHF. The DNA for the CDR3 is TGTGCCAGTAGTTTCTCGGCGGGACAGTATTCACCCCTCCACTTT.

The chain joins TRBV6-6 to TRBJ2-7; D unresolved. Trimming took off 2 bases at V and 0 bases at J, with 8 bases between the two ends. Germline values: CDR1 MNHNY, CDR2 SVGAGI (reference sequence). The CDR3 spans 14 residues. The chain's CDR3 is CASSYEPHSYEQYF. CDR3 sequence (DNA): TGTGCCAGCAGTTACGAGCCCCACTCCTACGAGCAGTACTTC.

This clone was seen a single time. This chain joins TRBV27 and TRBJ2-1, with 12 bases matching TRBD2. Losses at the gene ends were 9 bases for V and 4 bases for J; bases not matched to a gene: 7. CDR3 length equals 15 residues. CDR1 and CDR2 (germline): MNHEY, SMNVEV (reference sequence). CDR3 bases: TGTGCCAGTACACTAGCGGGAGGACCATACAATGAGCAGTTCTTC. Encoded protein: CASTLAGGPYNEQFF.

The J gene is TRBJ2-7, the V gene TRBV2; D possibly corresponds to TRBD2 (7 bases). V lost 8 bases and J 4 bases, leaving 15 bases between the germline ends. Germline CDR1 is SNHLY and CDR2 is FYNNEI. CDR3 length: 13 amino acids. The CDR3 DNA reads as TGTGCCAGCCAGGGTGCGGGGGCTTACGAGCAGTACTTC. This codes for CASQGAGAYEQYF.

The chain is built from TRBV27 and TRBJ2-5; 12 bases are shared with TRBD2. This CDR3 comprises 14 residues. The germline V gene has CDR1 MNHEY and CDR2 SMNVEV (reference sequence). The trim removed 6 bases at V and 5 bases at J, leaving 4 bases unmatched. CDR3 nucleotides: TGTGCCAGCAGGGCTAGCGGGAGGGGGGAGACCCAGTACTTC. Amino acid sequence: CASRASGRGETQYF.

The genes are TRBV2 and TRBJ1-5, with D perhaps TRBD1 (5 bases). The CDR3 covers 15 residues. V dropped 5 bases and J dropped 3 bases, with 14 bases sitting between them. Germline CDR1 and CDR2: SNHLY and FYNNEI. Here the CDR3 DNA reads TGTGCCAGCAGTCTACGACAAGGGGACAATCAGCCCCAGCATTTT. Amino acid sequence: CASSLRQGDNQPQHF. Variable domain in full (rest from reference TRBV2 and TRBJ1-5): EPEVTQTPSHQVTQMGQEVILRCVPISNHLYFYWYRQILGQKVEFLVSFYNNEISEKSEIFDDQFSVERPDGSNFTLKIRSTKLEDSAMYFCASSLRQGDNQPQHFGDGTRLSIL.

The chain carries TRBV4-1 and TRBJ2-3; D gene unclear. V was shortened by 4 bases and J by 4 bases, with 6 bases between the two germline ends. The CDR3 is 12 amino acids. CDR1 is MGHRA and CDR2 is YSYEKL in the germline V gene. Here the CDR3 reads CASSPPSDTQYF. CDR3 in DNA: TGCGCCAGCAGCCCCCCGTCAGATACGCAGTATTTT.

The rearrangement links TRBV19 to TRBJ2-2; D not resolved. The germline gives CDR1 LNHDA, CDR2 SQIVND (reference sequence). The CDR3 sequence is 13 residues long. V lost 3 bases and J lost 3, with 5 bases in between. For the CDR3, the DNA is TGTGCCAGTAGTATCGGGTACACCGGGGAGCTGTTTTTT. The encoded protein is CASSIGYTGELFF.

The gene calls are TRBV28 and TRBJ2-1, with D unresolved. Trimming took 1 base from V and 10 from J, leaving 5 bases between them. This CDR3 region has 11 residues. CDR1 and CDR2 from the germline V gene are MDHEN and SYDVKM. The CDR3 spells CASSLSLEQFF. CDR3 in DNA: TGTGCCAGCAGTTTATCCCTCGAGCAGTTCTTC.